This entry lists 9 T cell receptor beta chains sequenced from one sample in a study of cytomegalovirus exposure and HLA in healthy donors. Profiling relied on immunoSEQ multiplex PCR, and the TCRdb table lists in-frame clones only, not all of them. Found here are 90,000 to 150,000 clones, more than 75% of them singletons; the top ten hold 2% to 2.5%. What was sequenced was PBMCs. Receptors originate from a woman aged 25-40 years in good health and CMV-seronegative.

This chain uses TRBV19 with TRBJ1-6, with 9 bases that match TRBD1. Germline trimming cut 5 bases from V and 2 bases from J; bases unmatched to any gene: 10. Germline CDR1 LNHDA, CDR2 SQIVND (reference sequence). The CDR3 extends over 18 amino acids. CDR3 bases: TGTGCCAGTAGTTCGGGACAGGGAGAATTCACCTATAATTCACCCCTCCACTTT. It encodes CASSSGQGEFTYNSPLHF.

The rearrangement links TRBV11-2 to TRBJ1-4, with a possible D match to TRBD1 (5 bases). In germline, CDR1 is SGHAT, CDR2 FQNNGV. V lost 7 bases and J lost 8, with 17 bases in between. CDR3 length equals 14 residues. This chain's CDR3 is CASTPTGVREKLFF. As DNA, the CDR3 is TGTGCCAGCACACCTACGGGGGTCCGAGAAAAACTGTTTTTT.

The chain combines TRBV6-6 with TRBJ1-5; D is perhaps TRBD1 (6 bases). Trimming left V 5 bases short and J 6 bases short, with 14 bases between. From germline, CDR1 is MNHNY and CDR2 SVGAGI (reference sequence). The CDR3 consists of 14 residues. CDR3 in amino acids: CASSHLDRSQPQHF. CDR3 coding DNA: TGTGCCAGCAGTCACCTCGACAGGTCTCAGCCCCAGCATTTT.

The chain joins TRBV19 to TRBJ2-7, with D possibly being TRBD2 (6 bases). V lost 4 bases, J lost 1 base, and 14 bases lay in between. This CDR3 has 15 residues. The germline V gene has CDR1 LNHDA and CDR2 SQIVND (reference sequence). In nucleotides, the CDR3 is TGTGCCAGTAGTAACCGGGACGGGGGTTCCTACGAGCAGTACTTC. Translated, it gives CASSNRDGGSYEQYF.

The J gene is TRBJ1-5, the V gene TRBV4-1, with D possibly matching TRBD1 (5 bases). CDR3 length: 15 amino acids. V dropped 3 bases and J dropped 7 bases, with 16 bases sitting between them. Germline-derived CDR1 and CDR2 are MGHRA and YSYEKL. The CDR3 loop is CASSQGPSGGQPQHF. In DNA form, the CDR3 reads TGCGCCAGCAGCCAGGGGCCCTCCGGTGGCCAGCCCCAGCATTTT.

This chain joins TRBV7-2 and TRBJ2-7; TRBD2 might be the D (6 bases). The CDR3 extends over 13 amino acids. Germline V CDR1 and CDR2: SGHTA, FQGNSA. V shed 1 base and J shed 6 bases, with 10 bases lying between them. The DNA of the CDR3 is TGTGCCAGCAGCTTAGTACTAGCTGCCGAGCAGTACTTC. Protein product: CASSLVLAAEQYF.

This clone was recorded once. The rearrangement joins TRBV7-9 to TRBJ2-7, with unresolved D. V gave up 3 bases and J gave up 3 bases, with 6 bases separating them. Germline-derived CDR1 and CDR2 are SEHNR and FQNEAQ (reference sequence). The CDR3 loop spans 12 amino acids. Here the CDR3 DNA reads TGTGCCAGCAGCTTGGCCGACTACGAGCAGTACTTC. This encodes CASSLADYEQYF.

This CDR3 is CASSLALGLYEQFF. Here the CDR3 DNA reads TGCGCCAGCAGCTTGGCCCTTGGACTTTATGAGCAGTTCTTC. The chain employs TRBV5-1 and TRBJ2-1, with a weak D call TRBD2 (5 bases). Germline V CDR1 and CDR2: SGHRS, YFSETQ. The CDR3 is made up of 14 amino acids. V was shortened by 0 bases and J by 8 bases, with 12 bases between the two germline ends. The full variable domain, completed using reference TRBV5-1 and TRBJ2-1, is KAGVTQTPRYLIKTRGQQVTLSCSPISGHRSVSWYQQTPGQGLQFLFEYFSETQRNKGNFPGRFSGRQFSNSRSEMNVSTLELGDSALYLCASSLALGLYEQFFGPGTRLTVL.

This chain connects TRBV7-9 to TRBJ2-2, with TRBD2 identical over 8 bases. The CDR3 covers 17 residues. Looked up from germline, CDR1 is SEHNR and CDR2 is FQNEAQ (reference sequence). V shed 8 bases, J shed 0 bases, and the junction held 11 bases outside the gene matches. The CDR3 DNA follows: TGTGCCAGCGGAACTAGCGGAGGATACGCGAACACCGGGGAGCTGTTTTTT. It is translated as CASGTSGGYANTGELFF.